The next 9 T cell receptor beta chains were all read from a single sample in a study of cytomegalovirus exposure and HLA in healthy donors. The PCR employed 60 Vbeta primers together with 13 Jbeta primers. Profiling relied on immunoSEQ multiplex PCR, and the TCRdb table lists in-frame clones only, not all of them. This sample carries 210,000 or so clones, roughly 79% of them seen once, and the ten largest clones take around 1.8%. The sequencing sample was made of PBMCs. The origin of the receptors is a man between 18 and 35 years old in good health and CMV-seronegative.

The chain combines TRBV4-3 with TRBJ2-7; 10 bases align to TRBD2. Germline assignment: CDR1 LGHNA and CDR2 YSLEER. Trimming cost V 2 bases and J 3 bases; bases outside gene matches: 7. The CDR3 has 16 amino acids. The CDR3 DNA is TGCGCCAGCAGCCAACACCCGGGACTAGCGTTCTACGAGCAGTACTTC. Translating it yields CASSQHPGLAFYEQYF.

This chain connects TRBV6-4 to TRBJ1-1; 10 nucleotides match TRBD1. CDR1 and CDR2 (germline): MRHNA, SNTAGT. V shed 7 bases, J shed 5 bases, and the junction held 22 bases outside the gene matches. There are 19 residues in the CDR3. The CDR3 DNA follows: TGTGCCAGCACTGCCATAGGGGGGGACAGGGGCTCAGTAATGACTGAAGCTTTCTTT. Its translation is CASTAIGGDRGSVMTEAFF.

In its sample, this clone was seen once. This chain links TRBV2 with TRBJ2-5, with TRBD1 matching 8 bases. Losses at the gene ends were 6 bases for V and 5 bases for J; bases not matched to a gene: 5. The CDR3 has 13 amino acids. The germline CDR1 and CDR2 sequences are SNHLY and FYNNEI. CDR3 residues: CASRTGARETQYF. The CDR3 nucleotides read TGTGCCAGCAGGACAGGGGCTCGGGAGACCCAGTACTTC.

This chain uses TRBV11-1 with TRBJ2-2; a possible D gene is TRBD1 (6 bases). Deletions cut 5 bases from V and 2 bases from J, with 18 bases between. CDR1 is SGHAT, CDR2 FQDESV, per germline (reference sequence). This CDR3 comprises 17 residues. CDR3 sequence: CASSLTTGTPNTGELFF. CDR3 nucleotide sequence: TGTGCCAGCAGCCTAACGACCGGGACACCTAACACCGGGGAGCTGTTTTTT.

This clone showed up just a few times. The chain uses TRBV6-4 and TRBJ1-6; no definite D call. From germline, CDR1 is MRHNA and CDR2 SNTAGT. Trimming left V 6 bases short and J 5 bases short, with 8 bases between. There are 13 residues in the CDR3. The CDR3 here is CASSDGDNSPLHF. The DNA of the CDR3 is TGTGCCAGCAGCGACGGAGATAATTCACCCCTCCACTTT.

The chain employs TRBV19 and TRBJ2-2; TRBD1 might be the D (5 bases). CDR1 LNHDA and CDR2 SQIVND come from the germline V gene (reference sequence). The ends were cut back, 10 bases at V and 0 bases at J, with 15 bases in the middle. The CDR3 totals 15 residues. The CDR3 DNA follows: TGTGCCACCACCCCGCAGGGAACGAACACCGGGGAGCTGTTTTTT. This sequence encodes CATTPQGTNTGELFF.

The CDR3 DNA is TGTGCCAGCAGCTTCCAGCGGGGCCTGAACACCGGGGAGCTGTTTTTT. Translating it yields CASSFQRGLNTGELFF. V usage is TRBV11-2 and J usage is TRBJ2-2, with 7 bases lining up with TRBD2. Germline V gene data show CDR1 as SGHAT and CDR2 as FQNNGV. V was pared by 3 bases and J by 1 base, with 5 bases of the junction left unmatched. This CDR3 is 16 amino acids long.

DNA of the CDR3: TGTGCCAGCAGTTTATCGACCGGGTGGTCCTATAATTCACCCCTCCACTTT. This gives the protein CASSLSTGWSYNSPLHF. The chain joins TRBV27 to TRBJ1-6; D gene uncertain. Germline CDR1 and CDR2: MNHEY and SMNVEV (reference sequence). Trimming cost V 0 bases and J 1 base, with 10 bases left between them. This CDR3 is 17 amino acids long.

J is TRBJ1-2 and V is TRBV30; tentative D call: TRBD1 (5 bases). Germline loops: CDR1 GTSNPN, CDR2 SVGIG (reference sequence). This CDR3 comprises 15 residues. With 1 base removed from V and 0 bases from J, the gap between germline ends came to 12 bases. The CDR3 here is CAWSDPTAPNYGYTF. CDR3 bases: TGTGCCTGGAGTGACCCGACAGCACCTAACTATGGCTACACCTTC.